One and the same sample provided the 3 T cell receptor beta chains below, sequenced in a study of cytotoxic CD8 clonotypes in ibrutinib-treated CLL. The data were produced by immunoSEQ multiplex PCR, yet TCRdb's version contains in-frame clones alone and is incomplete. The table records approximately 84,000 clones, more than 70% of them present only once. Here the sequenced sample was PBMCs, taken before ibrutinib treatment. These receptors originate from a human donor with chronic lymphocytic leukemia.

The chain joins TRBV19 to TRBJ1-1; 8 bases map to TRBD1. CDR3 size: 14 residues. After removal of 5 bases from V and 5 bases from J, the junction contained 7 bases not matched to a gene. Germline CDR1 reads LNHDA; CDR2 reads SQIVND (reference sequence). The CDR3 sequence is CASSPGGVWTEAFF. In DNA, the CDR3 is TGTGCCAGTAGTCCAGGGGGCGTGTGGACTGAAGCTTTCTTT.

V is TRBV28 and J is TRBJ1-2; 10 nucleotides agree with TRBD1. Per germline, CDR1 MDHEN and CDR2 SYDVKM. The CDR3 sequence is 14 residues long. J was trimmed by 3 bases and V by 3 bases; bases with no gene match: 1. CDR3 in amino acids: CASSLGTGDYGYTF. The CDR3 DNA reads as TGTGCCAGCAGTTTGGGGACAGGGGACTATGGCTACACCTTC.

The V call is TRBV5-6, the J call TRBJ2-2, with 11 bases lining up with TRBD1. Trimming took 4 bases from V and 6 from J; bases not matched to a gene: 8. The length of the CDR3 is 16 residues. The V gene's germline CDR1 is SGHDT and CDR2 YYEEEE. As DNA, the CDR3 is TGTGCCAGCAGCCCCGGAATGGGACAGGGGGCCGGGGAGCTGTTTTTT. This codes for CASSPGMGQGAGELFF. The full variable domain, its missing parts supplied by reference TRBV5-6 and TRBJ2-2, is DAGVTQSPTHLIKTRGQQVTLRCSPKSGHDTVSWYQQALGQGPQFIFQYYEEEERQRGNFPDRFSGHQFPNYSSELNVNALLLGDSALYLCASSPGMGQGAGELFFGEGSRLTVL.